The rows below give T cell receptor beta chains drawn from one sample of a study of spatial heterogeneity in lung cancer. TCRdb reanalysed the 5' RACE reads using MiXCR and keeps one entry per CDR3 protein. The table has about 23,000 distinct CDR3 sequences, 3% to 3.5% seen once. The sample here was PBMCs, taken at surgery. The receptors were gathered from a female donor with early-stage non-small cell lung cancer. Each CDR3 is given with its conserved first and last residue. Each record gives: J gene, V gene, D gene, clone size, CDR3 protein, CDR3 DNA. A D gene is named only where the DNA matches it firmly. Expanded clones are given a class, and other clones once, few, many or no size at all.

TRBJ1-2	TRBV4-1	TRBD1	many	CASSLRTGNYGYTF	TGCGCCAGCAGCCTCAGGACAGGGAACTATGGCTACACCTTC
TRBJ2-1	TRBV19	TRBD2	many	CASSVAGGYNEQFF	TGTGCCAGTAGTGTAGCGGGAGGGTATAATGAGCAGTTCTTC
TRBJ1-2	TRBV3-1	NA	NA	CASSQDGVEGVAGYTF	TGTGCCAGCAGCCAAGATGGGGTAGAAGGGGTAGCTGGCTACACCTTC
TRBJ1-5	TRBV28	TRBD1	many	CASSPGTDYQPQHF	TGTGCCAGCAGTCCGGGGACAGATTATCAGCCCCAGCATTTT
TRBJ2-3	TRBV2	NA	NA	CASRIAEYLLDSTDTQYF	TGTGCCAGCAGGATAGCGGAGTACCTGCTCGATAGCACAGATACGCAGTATTTT
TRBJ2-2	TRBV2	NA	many	CASSELHGITGELFF	TGTGCCAGCAGTGAACTCCATGGAATCACCGGGGAGCTGTTTTTT
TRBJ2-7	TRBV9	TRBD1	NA	CASSARTGDHEQYF	TGTGCCAGCAGCGCAAGGACAGGGGACCACGAGCAGTACTTC
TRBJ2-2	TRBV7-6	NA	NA	CASSPTRGGPRQNTGELFF	TGTGCCAGCAGCCCCACCCGAGGAGGGCCGAGGCAAAACACCGGGGAGCTGTTTTTT
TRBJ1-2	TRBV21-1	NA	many	CASSILRQGAEGYTF	TGTGCCAGCAGCATTTTGAGACAGGGGGCGGAAGGCTACACCTTC
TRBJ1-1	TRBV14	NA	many	CASSQASGLATEAFF	TGTGCCAGCAGCCAAGCGTCAGGGCTGGCCACTGAAGCTTTCTTT
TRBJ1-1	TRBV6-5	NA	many	CASSIGFGGRNTEAFF	TGTGCCAGCAGCATAGGGTTTGGGGGCCGGAACACTGAAGCTTTCTTT
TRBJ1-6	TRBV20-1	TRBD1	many	CSARDLDRVNSPLHF	TGCAGTGCTAGAGATCTGGACAGGGTAAATTCACCCCTCCACTTT
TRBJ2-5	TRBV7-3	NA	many	CASSLTNGRGETQYF	TGTGCCAGCAGCTTAACTAACGGACGGGGGGAGACCCAGTACTTC
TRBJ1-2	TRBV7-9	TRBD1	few	CASSPGQGAGYTF	TGTGCCAGCAGCCCCGGTCAGGGGGCTGGCTACACCTTC
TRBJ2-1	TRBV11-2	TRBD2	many	CASSLVVGRSAYNEQFF	TGTGCCAGCAGCTTAGTCGTCGGGAGGTCCGCCTACAATGAGCAGTTCTTC
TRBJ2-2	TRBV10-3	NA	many	CAIRAQRNTGELFF	TGTGCCATCAGGGCTCAGAGGAACACCGGGGAGCTGTTTTTT
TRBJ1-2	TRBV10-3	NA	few	CATSAESGYTF	TGTGCCACAAGTGCTGAGTCGGGCTACACCTTC
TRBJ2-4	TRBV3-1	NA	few	CASSQMVRGNIQYF	TGTGCCAGCAGCCAAATGGTCCGGGGCAACATTCAGTACTTC
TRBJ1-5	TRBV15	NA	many	CATSRDSLAQNDLWGNQPQHF	TGTGCCACCAGCAGAGATAGTTTGGCACAGAACGATTTGTGGGGCAATCAGCCCCAGCATTTT
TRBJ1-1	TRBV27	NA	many	CASSLSGLNTEAFF	TGTGCCAGCAGTTTATCTGGACTGAACACTGAAGCTTTCTTT
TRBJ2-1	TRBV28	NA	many	CASSLLRNEQFF	TGTGCCAGCAGTTTACTACGCAATGAGCAGTTCTTC
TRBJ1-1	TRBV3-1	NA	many	CASSYHGTFSGLNTEAFF	TGTGCCAGCAGCTATCACGGGACTTTTTCAGGATTGAACACTGAAGCTTTCTTT
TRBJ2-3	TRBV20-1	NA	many	CSARVDPGQTDTQYF	TGCAGTGCTAGAGTGGACCCGGGTCAAACAGATACGCAGTATTTT